One and the same sample provided the 4 T cell receptor beta chains below, sequenced in a study of cytomegalovirus exposure and HLA in healthy donors. Both 60 Vbeta primers and 13 Jbeta primers went into the PCR. Using immunoSEQ multiplex PCR, the repertoire was profiled, and TCRdb retains in-frame clones only, with some absent. Its clone listing holds 95,000 to 150,000 clones. The specimen sequenced was PBMCs. The receptors were gathered from a man in his forties in good health and CMV-seronegative.

CDR3 protein: CASSQVLADQETQYF. In DNA form, the CDR3 reads TGCGCCAGCAGCCAAGTGCTAGCGGATCAAGAGACCCAGTACTTC. This chain joins TRBV4-1 and TRBJ2-5, with 7 bases identical to TRBD2. Germline V CDR1 and CDR2: MGHRA, YSYEKL. Losses at the gene ends were 1 base for V and 2 bases for J; bases not matched to a gene: 4. This CDR3 is 15 amino acids long.

V and J are TRBV29-1 and TRBJ1-3; D is unresolved. CDR1 and CDR2 (germline): SQVTM, ANQGSEA. The CDR3 is made up of 13 amino acids. The V gene lost 4 bases and the J gene lost 0 bases, with 7 bases spanning the gap. This CDR3 is CSVGGSSGNTIYF. Written as DNA, the CDR3 is TGCAGCGTTGGAGGGTCCTCTGGAAACACCATATATTTT.

The J gene is TRBJ2-3, the V gene TRBV6-5; tentative D call: TRBD2 (6 bases). CDR1 and CDR2 from the germline V gene are MNHEY and SVGAGI. The CDR3 is made up of 14 amino acids. V lost 2 bases and J 5 bases, leaving 11 bases between the germline ends. The CDR3 loop reads CASSYTGEIDTQYF. DNA for the CDR3: TGTGCCAGCAGTTACACGGGAGAGATAGATACGCAGTATTTT.

This sequence joins TRBV6-1 and TRBJ1-5; TRBD1 aligns across 7 bases. V lost 3 bases to trimming and J lost 6 bases; unmatched junction nucleotides: 5. Germline V CDR1 and CDR2: MNHNS, SASEGT. The CDR3 totals 14 residues. The CDR3 sequence: CASSEIRGAQPQHF. The CDR3 DNA sequence: TGTGCCAGCAGTGAGATCAGGGGGGCTCAGCCCCAGCATTTT.